This T cell receptor beta chain is from a study of blood T cell repertoires in COVID-19. Across the study: Acute and convalescent COVID-19 specimens originated in the United States, Italy and Spain.

Enrollment of patients from Seattle took place during active infection, with longitudinal follow-up. The junction had 17 bases not matched to a gene; V was cut back by 7 bases and J by 4 bases. CDR1 is SQVTM, CDR2 ANQGSEA, per germline. This CDR3 region has 17 residues. The data were produced by immunoSEQ multiplex PCR, yet TCRdb's version contains in-frame clones alone and is incomplete. The sample lists over 150,000 clones; about 85% were seen once. The specimen was peripheral blood. This receptor was identified in a man aged 60 to 75 with COVID-19, enrolled during active disease. The V call is TRBV29-1, the J call TRBJ2-2; TRBD2 aligns across 8 bases. The CDR3 DNA follows: TGCAGCGCCTCGGGAGAGTCGGGAGGGCCCTTCACCGGGGAGCTGTTTTTT. Translating it yields CSASGESGGPFTGELFF.